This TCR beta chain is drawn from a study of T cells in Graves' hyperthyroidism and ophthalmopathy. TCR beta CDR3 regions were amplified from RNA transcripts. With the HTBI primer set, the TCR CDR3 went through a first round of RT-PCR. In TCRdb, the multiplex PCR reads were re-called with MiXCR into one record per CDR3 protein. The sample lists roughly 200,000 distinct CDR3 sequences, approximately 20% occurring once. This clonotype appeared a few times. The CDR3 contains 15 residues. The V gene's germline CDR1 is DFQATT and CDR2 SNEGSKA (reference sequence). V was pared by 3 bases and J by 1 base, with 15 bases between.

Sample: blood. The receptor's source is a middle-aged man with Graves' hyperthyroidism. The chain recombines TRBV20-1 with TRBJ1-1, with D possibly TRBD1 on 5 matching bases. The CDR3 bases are TGCAGTGCTAGCTTCCACGGGGGGGAGAACACTGAAGCTTTCTTT. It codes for CSASFHGGENTEAFF.